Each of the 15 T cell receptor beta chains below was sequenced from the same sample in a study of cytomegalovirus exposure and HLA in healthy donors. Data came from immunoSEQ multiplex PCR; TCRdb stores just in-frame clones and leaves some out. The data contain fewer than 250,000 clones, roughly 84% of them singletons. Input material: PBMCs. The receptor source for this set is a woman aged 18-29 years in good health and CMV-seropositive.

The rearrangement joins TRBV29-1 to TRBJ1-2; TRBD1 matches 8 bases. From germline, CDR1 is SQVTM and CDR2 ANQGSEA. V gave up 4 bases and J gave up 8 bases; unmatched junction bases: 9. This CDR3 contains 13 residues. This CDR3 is CSVVHLSGGGYTF. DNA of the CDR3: TGCAGCGTTGTACATCTTTCAGGGGGCGGCTACACCTTC.

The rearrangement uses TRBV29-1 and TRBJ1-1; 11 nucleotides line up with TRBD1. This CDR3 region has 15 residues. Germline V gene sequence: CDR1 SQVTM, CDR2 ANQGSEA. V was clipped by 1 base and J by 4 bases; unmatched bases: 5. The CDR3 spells CSVEGTGGSSTEAFF. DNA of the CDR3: TGCAGCGTTGAAGGGACAGGGGGCTCGAGCACTGAAGCTTTCTTT.

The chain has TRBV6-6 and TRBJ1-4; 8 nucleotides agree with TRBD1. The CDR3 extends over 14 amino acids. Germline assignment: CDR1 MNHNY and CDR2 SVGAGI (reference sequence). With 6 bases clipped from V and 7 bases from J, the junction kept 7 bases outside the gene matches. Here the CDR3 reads CASRNNRGAEKLFF. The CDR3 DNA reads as TGTGCCAGCAGAAACAACAGGGGGGCTGAAAAACTGTTTTTT.

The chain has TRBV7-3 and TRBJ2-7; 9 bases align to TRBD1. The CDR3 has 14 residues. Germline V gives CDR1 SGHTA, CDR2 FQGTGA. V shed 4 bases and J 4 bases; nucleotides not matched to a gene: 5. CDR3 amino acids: CASSSGTGLYEQYF. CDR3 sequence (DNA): TGTGCCAGCAGCTCCGGGACAGGGTTGTACGAGCAGTACTTC.

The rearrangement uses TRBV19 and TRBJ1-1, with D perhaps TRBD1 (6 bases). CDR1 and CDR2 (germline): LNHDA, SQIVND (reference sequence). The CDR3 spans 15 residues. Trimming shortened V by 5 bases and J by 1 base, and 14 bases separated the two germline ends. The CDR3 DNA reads TGTGCCAGTAGTTTCTCGGCGGGGGCGAACACTGAAGCTTTCTTT. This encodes CASSFSAGANTEAFF.

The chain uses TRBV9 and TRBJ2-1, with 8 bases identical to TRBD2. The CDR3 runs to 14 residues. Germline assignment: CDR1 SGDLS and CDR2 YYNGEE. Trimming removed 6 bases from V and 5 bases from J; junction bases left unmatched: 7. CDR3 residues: CASNIAGTDNEQFF. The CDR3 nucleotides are TGTGCCAGCAATATAGCGGGGACCGACAATGAGCAGTTCTTC.

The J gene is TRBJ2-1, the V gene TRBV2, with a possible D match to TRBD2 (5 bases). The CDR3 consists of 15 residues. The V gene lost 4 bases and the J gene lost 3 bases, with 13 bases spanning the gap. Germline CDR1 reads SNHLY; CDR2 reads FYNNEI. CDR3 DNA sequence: TGTGCCAGCAGTGCCCCGCCCGGGGTCTACAATGAGCAGTTCTTC. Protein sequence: CASSAPPGVYNEQFF.

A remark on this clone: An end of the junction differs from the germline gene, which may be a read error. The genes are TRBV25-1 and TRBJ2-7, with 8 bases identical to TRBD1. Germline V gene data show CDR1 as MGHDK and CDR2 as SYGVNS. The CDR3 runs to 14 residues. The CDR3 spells CANSGWTGSYEQYF. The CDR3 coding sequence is TGTGCCAACAGTGGATGGACAGGGTCCTACGAGCAGTACTTC.

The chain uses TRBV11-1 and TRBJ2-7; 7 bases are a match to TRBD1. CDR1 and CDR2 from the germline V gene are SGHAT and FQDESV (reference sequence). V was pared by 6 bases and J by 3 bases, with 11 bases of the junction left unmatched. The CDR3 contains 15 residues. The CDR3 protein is CASRHSTGQLYEQYF. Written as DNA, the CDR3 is TGTGCCAGCAGGCATAGCACGGGACAGCTCTACGAGCAGTACTTC.

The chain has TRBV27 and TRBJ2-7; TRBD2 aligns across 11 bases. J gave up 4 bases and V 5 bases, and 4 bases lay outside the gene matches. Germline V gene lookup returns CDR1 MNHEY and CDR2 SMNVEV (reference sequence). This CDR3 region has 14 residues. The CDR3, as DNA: TGTGCCAGCAGTCCGCGGACTAGCGGGTACGAGCAGTACTTC. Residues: CASSPRTSGYEQYF.

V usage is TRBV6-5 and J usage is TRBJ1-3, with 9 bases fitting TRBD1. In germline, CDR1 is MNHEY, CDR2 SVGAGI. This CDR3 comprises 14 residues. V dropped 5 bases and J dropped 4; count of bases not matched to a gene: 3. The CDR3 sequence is CASSLTGGGNTIYF. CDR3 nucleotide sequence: TGTGCCAGCAGTCTAACAGGGGGCGGAAACACCATATATTTT.

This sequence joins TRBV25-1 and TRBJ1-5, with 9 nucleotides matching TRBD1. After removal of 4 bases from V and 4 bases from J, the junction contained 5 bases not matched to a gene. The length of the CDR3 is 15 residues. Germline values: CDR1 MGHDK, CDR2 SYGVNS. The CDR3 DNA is TGTGCCAGCAGTGGGGGACAGGGCAGGAATCAGCCCCAGCATTTT. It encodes CASSGGQGRNQPQHF.

As DNA, the CDR3 is TGCGCCAGCAGCTTGTGGGGACTAGCGGGATCGGAGGGATACAATGAGCAGTTCTTC. It specifies CASSLWGLAGSEGYNEQFF. The J gene is TRBJ2-1, the V gene TRBV5-1; 13 bases are a match to TRBD2. J lost 4 bases, V lost 1 base, and 11 bases had no gene match. Germline V gives CDR1 SGHRS, CDR2 YFSETQ. The CDR3 is 19 residues long.

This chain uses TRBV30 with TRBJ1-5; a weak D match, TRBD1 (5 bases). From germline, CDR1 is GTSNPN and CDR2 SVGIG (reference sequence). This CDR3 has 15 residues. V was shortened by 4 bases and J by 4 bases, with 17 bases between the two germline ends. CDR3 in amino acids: CAWTVGAGWNQPQHF. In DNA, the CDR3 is TGTGCCTGGACTGTCGGTGCAGGGTGGAATCAGCCCCAGCATTTT.

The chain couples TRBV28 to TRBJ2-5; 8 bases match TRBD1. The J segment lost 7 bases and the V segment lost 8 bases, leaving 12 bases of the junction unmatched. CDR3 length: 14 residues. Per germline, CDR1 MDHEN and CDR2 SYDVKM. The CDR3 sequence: CASSPGGSPRTQYF. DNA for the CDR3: TGTGCCAGCTCCCCAGGGGGCTCGCCTCGGACCCAGTACTTC.